This passage covers 27 T cell receptor beta chains from one sample sequenced in a study of radiotherapy plus CTLA-4 blockade in lung cancer. The assay was immunoSEQ multiplex PCR, and TCRdb's table has in-frame clones only and misses some. The sample lists approximately 50,000 clones, approximately 70% occurring once. The starting material was peripheral blood, obtained from a patient treated with radiotherapy plus ipilimumab. These receptors originate from a human donor with non-small cell lung cancer who had a complete response to radiotherapy plus ipilimumab.

This chain links TRBV28 with TRBJ1-5; tentatively, D is TRBD1 (5 bases). The germline V gene has CDR1 MDHEN and CDR2 SYDVKM. The CDR3 length is 13 residues. The germline V and J ends were trimmed by 7 bases and 4 bases, with 11 bases remaining between them. Here the CDR3 reads CASIRQSNQPQHF. CDR3 nucleotide sequence: TGTGCCAGCATACGACAGTCTAATCAGCCCCAGCATTTT.

The V gene is TRBV5-1, the J gene TRBJ1-1; TRBD1 aligns across 7 bases. V trimming: 4 bases; J trimming: 2 bases; junction bases outside the gene matches: 11. From germline, CDR1 is SGHRS and CDR2 YFSETQ. The CDR3 covers 16 residues. CDR3 residues: CASSADRVGVNTEAFF. CDR3 in DNA: TGCGCCAGCAGCGCCGACAGGGTAGGGGTAAACACTGAAGCTTTCTTT.

The V call is TRBV18, the J call TRBJ1-1; 8 bases agree with TRBD1. V lost 3 bases to trimming and J lost 4 bases; unmatched junction nucleotides: 7. Germline values: CDR1 KGHSH, CDR2 LQKENI. This CDR3 is built from 15 residues. This chain's CDR3 is CASSPADRAFTEAFF. The CDR3 nucleotides are TGTGCCAGCTCACCCGCGGACAGGGCATTCACTGAAGCTTTCTTT.

The chain uses TRBV6-6 and TRBJ2-7; 9 bases are a match to TRBD1. Germline V gene data show CDR1 as MNHNY and CDR2 as SVGAGI (reference sequence). The CDR3 length is 13 residues. Losses at the gene ends were 8 bases for V and 6 bases for J; bases not matched to a gene: 8. CDR3 sequence reads: CASFPGQGAEQYF. Written as DNA, the CDR3 is TGTGCCAGCTTCCCGGGACAGGGTGCCGAGCAGTACTTC.

The chain recombines TRBV6-1 with TRBJ1-1; 11 nucleotides line up with TRBD1. The CDR3 has 15 residues. CDR1 and CDR2 from the germline V gene are MNHNS and SASEGT. After removal of 4 bases from V and 4 bases from J, the junction contained 5 bases not matched to a gene. CDR3 sequence reads: CASSGGQGGVTEAFF. The CDR3 DNA reads as TGTGCCAGCAGTGGGGGACAGGGGGGAGTCACTGAAGCTTTCTTT.

This clone was detected once. V usage is TRBV9 and J usage is TRBJ2-1; weak D call: TRBD1 (7 bases). The length of the CDR3 is 19 residues. Trimming took off 0 bases at V and 6 bases at J, with 25 bases between the two ends. The germline V gene encodes CDR1 SGDLS and CDR2 YYNGEE. As DNA, the CDR3 is TGTGCCAGCAGCGTAGGATCCAACAGGGGTCGGGAGTCTCGCAATGAGCAGTTCTTC. This sequence encodes CASSVGSNRGRESRNEQFF.

For the CDR3, the DNA is TGTGCCAGCAGTGACCAGGCCAATCCCTACGAGCAGTACTTC. Residues: CASSDQANPYEQYF. The chain combines TRBV2 with TRBJ2-5; D call uncertain. The better agreement between TRBJ2-7 and the DNA end casts doubt on the J call. The CDR3 spans 14 residues. Germline V gives CDR1 SNHLY, CDR2 FYNNEI.

The chain uses TRBV5-6 and TRBJ2-5, with D maybe TRBD2 (6 bases). This CDR3 contains 14 residues. The ends were cut back, 0 bases at V and 7 bases at J, with 13 bases in the middle. Looked up from germline, CDR1 is SGHDT and CDR2 is YYEEEE. CDR3 coding DNA: TGTGCCAGCAGCTTGGGGAGGAGGGAAGGGACCCAGTACTTC. Its translation: CASSLGRREGTQYF. The full variable domain, with the rest looked up from reference TRBV5-6 and TRBJ2-5, is DAGVTQSPTHLIKTRGQQVTLRCSPKSGHDTVSWYQQALGQGPQFIFQYYEEEERQRGNFPDRFSGHQFPNYSSELNVNALLLGDSALYLCASSLGRREGTQYFGPGTRLLVL.

The chain carries TRBV5-4 and TRBJ2-7; TRBD1 matches at 8 bases. Germline V gene data show CDR1 as SGHNT and CDR2 as YYREEE (reference sequence). The V gene end was trimmed by 4 bases and the J gene end by 13 bases; junction bases not matched to a gene: 13. This CDR3 has 13 residues. The CDR3 region has the DNA TGTGCCAGCAGCAGGGACCGACAGGGGAAGACTTACTTC. Protein: CASSRDRQGKTYF.

The rearrangement links TRBV28 to TRBJ2-3; D uncertain. Germline CDR1 reads MDHEN; CDR2 reads SYDVKM. V lost 2 bases and J 4 bases, leaving 7 bases between the germline ends. This CDR3 is built from 13 residues. Here the CDR3 DNA reads TGTGCCAGCAGTTTACTTAGCCCAGATACGCAGTATTTT. Translated, it gives CASSLLSPDTQYF.

This chain joins TRBV5-1 and TRBJ1-1; perhaps TRBD1 as D (6 bases). This CDR3 is 13 amino acids long. Per the germline V gene, CDR1 is SGHRS and CDR2 is YFSETQ. V was pared by 5 bases and J by 1 base, with 9 bases between. This chain's CDR3 is CASSRRGNTEAFF. CDR3 nucleotides: TGCGCCAGCAGTCGCAGGGGGAACACTGAAGCTTTCTTT. Together with reference TRBV5-1 and TRBJ1-1, the CDR3 gives the full variable domain: KAGVTQTPRYLIKTRGQQVTLSCSPISGHRSVSWYQQTPGQGLQFLFEYFSETQRNKGNFPGRFSGRQFSNSRSEMNVSTLELGDSALYLCASSRRGNTEAFFGQGTRLTVV.

The genes are TRBV6-1 and TRBJ1-6; D possibly corresponds to TRBD1 (5 bases). Germline lookup yields CDR1 MNHNS and CDR2 SASEGT. With 6 bases removed from V and 10 bases from J, the gap between germline ends came to 10 bases. This CDR3 is 12 amino acids long. The CDR3 is CASRGWGSPLHF. The DNA of the CDR3 is TGTGCCAGCAGAGGATGGGGCTCACCCCTCCACTTT.

The gene calls are TRBV4-1 and TRBJ2-1; D unresolved. Deletions cut 1 base from V and 8 bases from J, with 18 bases between. The CDR3 consists of 16 residues. Per germline, CDR1 MGHRA and CDR2 YSYEKL. CDR3 protein: CASSQGLLDLAHEQFF. CDR3 nucleotide sequence: TGCGCCAGCAGCCAAGGTCTCCTAGACCTTGCCCATGAGCAGTTCTTC.

This rearrangement joins TRBV2 to TRBJ1-5; no definite D call. The CDR3 is made up of 13 amino acids. Per the germline V gene, CDR1 is SNHLY and CDR2 is FYNNEI. V was cut by 6 bases and J by 1 base, with 7 bases left in between. The CDR3 region is CASRAQSNQPQHF. In nucleotides, the CDR3 is TGTGCCAGCAGGGCACAAAGCAATCAGCCCCAGCATTTT.

V is TRBV18 and J is TRBJ2-7; D unclear. The CDR3 is 13 residues long. V was shortened by 0 bases and J by 4 bases, with 7 bases between the two germline ends. Germline V lookup: CDR1 KGHSH, CDR2 LQKENI. The CDR3 nucleotides are TGTGCCAGCTCACCACCTCACATGTACGAGCAGTACTTC. It specifies CASSPPHMYEQYF.

V is TRBV2 and J is TRBJ2-7; tentatively, D is TRBD1 (5 bases). Germline values: CDR1 SNHLY, CDR2 FYNNEI. This CDR3 has 15 residues. The germline V and J ends were trimmed by 6 bases and 0 bases, with 15 bases remaining between them. The CDR3 loop reads CASRATLQGSYEQYF. The DNA for the CDR3 is TGTGCCAGCAGGGCTACCCTGCAGGGCTCCTACGAGCAGTACTTC.

By sample fraction, this clone is medium-sized. This chain links TRBV10-3 with TRBJ2-7; perhaps TRBD1 as D (6 bases). CDR1 and CDR2 from the germline V gene are ENHRY and SYGVKD. The germline V and J ends were trimmed by 6 bases and 4 bases, with 10 bases remaining between them. The CDR3 runs 12 residues. CDR3 amino acids: CAISPQGYEQYF. The CDR3, as DNA: TGTGCCATCAGCCCACAGGGATACGAGCAGTACTTC.

V and J are TRBV5-1 and TRBJ1-2; TRBD1 matches at 7 bases. The CDR3 is made up of 13 amino acids. Trimming took 5 bases from V and 2 from J; bases not matched to a gene: 3. Germline V gives CDR1 SGHRS, CDR2 YFSETQ. The CDR3 reads CASRLQGNYGYTF. The CDR3 DNA sequence: TGCGCCAGCAGATTACAGGGGAACTATGGCTACACCTTC.

The V and J genes are TRBV4-3 and TRBJ1-5; D gene ambiguous. V was clipped by 0 bases and J by 5 bases, with 11 bases between them. Germline V gene sequence: CDR1 LGHNA, CDR2 YSLEER. The CDR3 length is 15 residues. The CDR3, as DNA: TGCGCCAGCAGCCAAGAGAACGCAGGCTATCAGCCCCAGCATTTT. This codes for CASSQENAGYQPQHF.

In its sample, this clone was seen a few times. V is TRBV28 and J is TRBJ1-1; D possibly corresponds to TRBD1 (5 bases). Deletions cut 6 bases from V and 1 base from J, with 18 bases between. Germline V lookup: CDR1 MDHEN, CDR2 SYDVKM. This CDR3 has 16 amino acids. The CDR3 loop is CASRRITGRQNTEAFF. The CDR3 DNA reads as TGTGCCAGCAGGCGTATAACAGGCCGACAGAACACTGAAGCTTTCTTT. The entire variable domain, with the rest obtained from reference TRBV28 and TRBJ1-1, is as follows: DVKVTQSSRYLVKRTGEKVFLECVQDMDHENMFWYRQDPGLGLRLIYFSYDVKMKEKGDIPEGYSVSREKKERFSLILESASTNQTSMYLCASRRITGRQNTEAFFGQGTRLTVV.

J is TRBJ1-2 and V is TRBV30, with D perhaps matching TRBD1 (6 bases). The CDR3 sequence is 13 residues long. Per the germline V gene, CDR1 is GTSNPN and CDR2 is SVGIG (reference sequence). Trimming pared 0 bases from V and 7 bases from J, leaving 12 bases between. DNA of the CDR3: TGTGCCTGGAGTGTACAAGGGGGTGGTGGCTACACCTTC. Its protein product is CAWSVQGGGGYTF. The complete variable domain, with remaining parts taken from reference TRBV30 and TRBJ1-2, reads SQTIHQWPATLVQPVGSPLSLECTVEGTSNPNLYWYRQAAGRGLQLLFYSVGIGQISSEVPQNLSASRPQDRQFILSSKKLLLSDSGFYLCAWSVQGGGGYTFGSGTRLTVV.

V and J are TRBV7-2 and TRBJ1-3, with 8 bases that match TRBD1. This CDR3 has 16 residues. V shed 5 bases and J 2 bases; nucleotides not matched to a gene: 8. Per the germline V gene, CDR1 is SGHTA and CDR2 is FQGNSA. CDR3 coding DNA: TGTGCCAGCAGCCTTACAGGGGGTATACCTGGAAACACCATATATTTT. This encodes CASSLTGGIPGNTIYF.

The rearrangement joins TRBV27 to TRBJ1-5; tentatively, D is TRBD1 (6 bases). CDR3 size: 15 residues. Germline values: CDR1 MNHEY, CDR2 SMNVEV (reference sequence). Trimming pared 4 bases from V and 3 bases from J, leaving 13 bases between. CDR3 sequence (DNA): TGTGCCAGCAGTTCCCGCCGGGACATCAATCAGCCCCAGCATTTT. Encoded protein: CASSSRRDINQPQHF.

The rearrangement uses TRBV30 and TRBJ1-2, with D unresolved. Looked up from germline, CDR1 is GTSNPN and CDR2 is SVGIG (reference sequence). Trimming removed 5 bases from V and 3 bases from J, with 16 bases in between. This CDR3 has 14 residues. The chain's CDR3 is CAWALEGSYYGYTF. The CDR3 region has the DNA TGTGCCTGGGCCCTCGAGGGTTCCTACTATGGCTACACCTTC.

The V call is TRBV27, the J call TRBJ2-1, with D possibly TRBD2 on 5 matching bases. V gave up 1 base and J gave up 6 bases, with 13 bases separating them. The germline CDR1 and CDR2 sequences are MNHEY and SMNVEV (reference sequence). The CDR3 length is 15 residues. CDR3 residues: CASSLFLEGGNEQFF. The DNA of the CDR3 is TGTGCCAGCAGTTTATTCTTAGAGGGTGGCAATGAGCAGTTCTTC.

This clone was observed a handful of times. This rearrangement joins TRBV28 to TRBJ1-2; D call uncertain. The ends were cut back, 7 bases at V and 0 bases at J, with 6 bases in the middle. The CDR3 is 12 residues long. CDR1 and CDR2 (germline): MDHEN, SYDVKM. The CDR3 bases are TGTGCCAGCACCCCAGCTAACTATGGCTACACCTTC. Amino acids: CASTPANYGYTF.

J is TRBJ2-7 and V is TRBV29-1, with 11 bases that match TRBD1. The germline gives CDR1 SQVTM, CDR2 ANQGSEA. V shed 0 bases, J shed 4 bases, and the junction held 2 bases outside the gene matches. This CDR3 contains 14 residues. Written as DNA, the CDR3 is TGCAGCGTTGAAGACGGGACAGGGGGTTACGAGCAGTACTTC. Protein: CSVEDGTGGYEQYF.